This T cell receptor (beta chain) was retrieved from a study of cytomegalovirus exposure and HLA in healthy donors. Study conclusions and caveats: The authors confirmed in vitro that three CMV-associated chains were specific for CMV antigens. The authors enumerated over 150 TCR beta chains as linked to cytomegalovirus.

A word on this clone: The antigen is not known.

Only in-frame clones appear in the TCRdb table, and some are missing; sequencing was by immunoSEQ multiplex PCR. The top ten clones hold around 1.7% of a sample with about 64,000 clones, roughly 89% of them seen once. Deletions cut 0 bases from V and 6 bases from J, with 18 bases between. In germline, CDR1 is LNHNV, CDR2 YYDKDF (reference sequence). The CDR3 length is 16 residues. Sample: PBMCs. This chain links TRBV15 with TRBJ2-7, with D perhaps matching TRBD2 (7 bases). The sequence was obtained from a woman aged 18 to 35 in good health and CMV-seronegative. The CDR3 DNA sequence: TGTGCCACCAGCAGAGAGCGTACAGGGAGGGACTCCGAGCAGTACTTC. Translation gives CATSRERTGRDSEQYF. Drawing the rest from reference TRBV15 and TRBJ2-7, the complete variable domain is DAMVIQNPRYQVTQFGKPVTLSCSQTLNHNVMYWYQQKSSQAPKLLFHYYDKDFNNEADTPDNFQSRRPNTSFCFLDIRSPGLGDTAMYLCATSRERTGRDSEQYFGPGTRLTVT.